A single sample gave rise to the 21 T cell receptor beta chains below, sequenced in a study of blood T cell repertoires in COVID-19. TCRdb's copy holds only in-frame clones and misses some; the assay was immunoSEQ multiplex PCR. Of about 210,000 clones in the sample, approximately 84% were seen once. Specimen: peripheral blood. The receptors were sampled from a woman in her forties or fifties with active or convalescent COVID-19.

The chain links TRBV6-5 to TRBJ1-2; 7 nucleotides match TRBD1. The CDR3 runs 13 residues. V lost 7 bases and J lost 4; bases outside the gene matches: 6. The germline V gene encodes CDR1 MNHEY and CDR2 SVGAGI. CDR3 region: CASNPTGPYGYTF. In DNA form, the CDR3 reads TGTGCCAGCAACCCGACAGGGCCCTATGGCTACACCTTC.

The chain recombines TRBV6-6 with TRBJ1-2; 7 nucleotides line up with TRBD1. Germline assignment: CDR1 MNHNY and CDR2 SVGAGI (reference sequence). The V gene end was trimmed by 6 bases and the J gene end by 5 bases; junction bases not matched to a gene: 12. The CDR3 consists of 15 residues. The CDR3 loop is CASRGVRDREYGYTF. The DNA of the CDR3 is TGTGCCAGCAGGGGGGTCCGAGACAGGGAGTATGGCTACACCTTC.

Comment on this clone: Other DNA sequences from this sample encode an identical CDR3 as well. This sequence joins TRBV7-9 and TRBJ1-2, with 9 bases lining up with TRBD1. Germline V gives CDR1 SEHNR, CDR2 FQNEAQ (reference sequence). The trim removed 3 bases at V and 3 bases at J, leaving 2 bases unmatched. The CDR3 extends over 14 amino acids. The CDR3: CASSLGQGDYGYTF. CDR3 DNA sequence: TGTGCCAGCAGCTTGGGACAGGGAGACTATGGCTACACCTTC.

The chain joins TRBV6-1 to TRBJ1-1; TRBD1 is a possible D gene (6 bases). CDR3 size: 15 residues. Germline CDR1 MNHNS, CDR2 SASEGT. The ends were cut back, 1 base at V and 7 bases at J, with 16 bases in the middle. The CDR3 DNA sequence: TGTGCCAGCAGTGAAGGGGGCAGGGGCCACAGTGAAGCTTTCTTT. Its translation is CASSEGGRGHSEAFF.

The rearrangement links TRBV5-5 to TRBJ2-7; 7 nucleotides agree with TRBD1. Germline values: CDR1 SGHKS, CDR2 YYEKEE (reference sequence). This CDR3 spans 14 amino acids. The J segment lost 1 base and the V segment lost 4 bases, leaving 5 bases of the junction unmatched. The CDR3 spells CASSLGDSSYEQYF. As DNA, the CDR3 is TGTGCCAGCAGCCTTGGGGACAGTTCCTACGAGCAGTACTTC.

This clone showed up just once. V gene TRBV7-9 combines with J gene TRBJ2-1; 16 positions match TRBD2. The CDR3 covers 15 residues. V shed 5 bases and J 8 bases; nucleotides not matched to a gene: 3. From germline, CDR1 is SEHNR and CDR2 FQNEAQ (reference sequence). CDR3 residues: CASSMGTSGGDEQFF. The CDR3 nucleotides read TGTGCCAGCAGCATGGGGACTAGCGGGGGGGATGAGCAGTTCTTC.

The gene calls are TRBV18 and TRBJ1-2; D remains ambiguous. The CDR3 runs to 13 residues. Trimming shortened V by 2 bases and J by 8 bases, and 12 bases separated the two germline ends. Germline values: CDR1 KGHSH, CDR2 LQKENI. The CDR3 sequence: CASSPSLREGYTF. In DNA form, the CDR3 reads TGTGCCAGCTCACCATCCCTCCGCGAAGGCTACACCTTC.

The V and J genes are TRBV25-1 and TRBJ1-6, with 8 bases fitting TRBD1. V shed 9 bases and J 4 bases; nucleotides not matched to a gene: 2. The germline CDR1 and CDR2 sequences are MGHDK and SYGVNS. This CDR3 has 13 amino acids. The DNA for the CDR3 is TGTGCCAGTGGACAGGGTTATAATTCACCCCTCCACTTT. Protein: CASGQGYNSPLHF.

This clone showed up just once. The chain is built from TRBV6-5 and TRBJ2-7; 10 bases match TRBD2. Germline V CDR1 and CDR2: MNHEY, SVGAGI. CDR3 length: 15 amino acids. Unmatched junction bases numbered 7, after V lost 2 bases and J lost 6 bases. The CDR3 DNA reads TGTGCCAGCAGTTACGTCGCTAGCGGGAGCTCCGAGCAGTACTTC. Its protein product is CASSYVASGSSEQYF.

The V call is TRBV28, the J call TRBJ1-2, with D possibly matching TRBD1 (5 bases). Germline loops: CDR1 MDHEN, CDR2 SYDVKM. CDR3 length: 13 amino acids. The V end lost 2 bases, the J end lost 3 bases, and 7 bases lay between the germline ends. This CDR3 reads CASSLTTDYGYTF. The CDR3 nucleotides read TGTGCCAGCAGTTTAACGACAGACTATGGCTACACCTTC.

The chain is built from TRBV9 and TRBJ2-7, with D possibly being TRBD1 (6 bases). V dropped 4 bases and J dropped 3 bases, with 14 bases sitting between them. The CDR3 covers 14 residues. In germline, CDR1 is SGDLS, CDR2 YYNGEE. The CDR3 loop reads CASSPQGRVYEQYF. CDR3 sequence (DNA): TGTGCCAGCAGCCCCCAGGGGCGGGTCTACGAGCAGTACTTC.

This rearrangement joins TRBV11-2 to TRBJ1-6; 7 positions agree with TRBD1. V gave up 5 bases and J gave up 5 bases; unmatched junction bases: 9. Germline V gene data show CDR1 as SGHAT and CDR2 as FQNNGV. The CDR3 is made up of 16 amino acids. CDR3 sequence reads: CASSQRRGTDNSPLHF. The CDR3 region has the DNA TGTGCCAGCAGCCAAAGACGAGGGACAGATAATTCACCCCTCCACTTT. The full variable domain, rest sourced from reference TRBV11-2 and TRBJ1-6, is EAGVAQSPRYKIIEKRQSVAFWCNPISGHATLYWYQQILGQGPKLLIQFQNNGVVDDSQLPKDRFSAERLKGVDSTLKIQPAKLEDSAVYLCASSQRRGTDNSPLHFGNGTRLTVT.

The chain is built from TRBV29-1 and TRBJ2-2, with TRBD2 identical over 8 bases. The CDR3 extends over 14 amino acids. The V segment lost 6 bases and the J segment 3 bases; nucleotides outside the gene matches: 6. CDR1 is SQVTM, CDR2 ANQGSEA, per germline. The CDR3 here is CSVTLAADTGELFF. The CDR3 DNA reads TGCAGCGTCACACTAGCGGCAGACACCGGGGAGCTGTTTTTT.

The genes are TRBV19 and TRBJ1-1; weak D call: TRBD1 (5 bases). The ends were cut back, 7 bases at V and 8 bases at J, with 20 bases in the middle. The CDR3 contains 14 residues. Germline loops: CDR1 LNHDA, CDR2 SQIVND (reference sequence). Here the CDR3 reads CASKVRNAEGEAFF. Written as DNA, the CDR3 is TGTGCCAGTAAGGTCCGGAACGCGGAGGGGGAAGCTTTCTTT.

The chain has TRBV28 and TRBJ1-2; D may be TRBD1 (6 bases). This CDR3 has 14 amino acids. Germline CDR1 is MDHEN and CDR2 is SYDVKM. V was cut by 2 bases and J by 4 bases, with 11 bases left in between. CDR3: CASSLTGKGYGYTF. The CDR3 DNA reads TGTGCCAGCAGTTTAACAGGGAAGGGCTATGGCTACACCTTC.

This clone was counted between two and nine times. This chain connects TRBV28 to TRBJ1-4, with D possibly TRBD1 on 5 matching bases. The germline gives CDR1 MDHEN, CDR2 SYDVKM. The CDR3 spans 16 residues. The germline V and J ends were trimmed by 4 bases and 7 bases, with 19 bases remaining between them. The DNA for the CDR3 is TGTGCCAGCAGTTCGGCCGGGAGGGACGGGGGTGAAAAACTGTTTTTT. This sequence encodes CASSSAGRDGGEKLFF. The complete variable domain, with remaining parts taken from reference TRBV28 and TRBJ1-4, reads DVKVTQSSRYLVKRTGEKVFLECVQDMDHENMFWYRQDPGLGLRLIYFSYDVKMKEKGDIPEGYSVSREKKERFSLILESASTNQTSMYLCASSSAGRDGGEKLFFGSGTQLSVL.

This chain uses TRBV10-1 with TRBJ1-1; 9 nucleotides agree with TRBD1. The CDR3 has 13 amino acids. V dropped 8 bases and J dropped 4; count of bases not matched to a gene: 5. Germline V lookup: CDR1 WNHNN, CDR2 SYGVQD (reference sequence). Here the CDR3 DNA reads TGCGCCAGCCAGGGACAGGGAACCACTGAAGCTTTCTTT. This translates into CASQGQGTTEAFF.

The V and J genes are TRBV6-2 or TRBV6-3 and TRBJ1-5, with D perhaps matching TRBD1 (6 bases). V dropped 0 bases and J dropped 0 bases, with 12 bases sitting between them. CDR1 is MNHEY and CDR2 is SVGEGT in the germline V gene. This CDR3 spans 17 amino acids. The CDR3 DNA reads TGTGCCAGCAGTTACTCATCAGGGGTCAATAGCAATCAGCCCCAGCATTTT. Encoded protein: CASSYSSGVNSNQPQHF.

The chain recombines TRBV12-3 or TRBV12-4 with TRBJ1-3, with D possibly TRBD1 on 6 matching bases. This CDR3 region has 13 residues. The ends were cut back, 8 bases at V and 1 base at J, with 9 bases in the middle. The CDR3 reads CASGRGSGNTIYF. In DNA, the CDR3 is TGTGCCAGCGGCAGGGGTTCTGGAAACACCATATATTTT.

The rearrangement links TRBV10-3 to TRBJ2-2; D is unclear. The germline V gene encodes CDR1 ENHRY and CDR2 SYGVKD. Trimming cost V 3 bases and J 7 bases, with 3 bases left between them. CDR3 length: 11 residues. The CDR3 nucleotides are TGTGCCATCAGTGATAGCGGGGAGCTGTTTTTT. This translates into CAISDSGELFF.

The rearrangement links TRBV19 to TRBJ2-1, with D perhaps TRBD2 (7 bases). Looked up from germline, CDR1 is LNHDA and CDR2 is SQIVND (reference sequence). V lost 5 bases and J lost 6, with 17 bases in between. The CDR3 consists of 15 residues. The CDR3 nucleotides are TGTGCCAGTAGTGCCATGGCGGGGGCCGCCAATGAGCAGTTCTTC. Encoded protein: CASSAMAGAANEQFF.